This T cell receptor (beta chain) was captured by sequencing in a study of T cell changes during pregnancy in multiple sclerosis. In its sample, this clone was seen once. Germline V gene sequence: CDR1 SGHAT, CDR2 FQNNGV. CDR3 size: 16 residues. Trimming removed 1 base at V and 5 bases at J, with 15 bases between. Method: immunoSEQ multiplex PCR; TCRdb's copy keeps in-frame clones and lacks some. The table shows roughly 100,000 clones, with less than 95% occurring only once. The sequence derives from a female donor with multiple sclerosis, enrolled in a pregnancy study. The genes are TRBV11-2 and TRBJ2-1; tentatively, D is TRBD2 (5 bases). The source was peripheral blood, collected after pregnancy. The CDR3 DNA reads TGTGCCAGCAGCTTAGGTGTTCTAGCCTCGCACAATGAGCAGTTCTTC. Protein product: CASSLGVLASHNEQFF.